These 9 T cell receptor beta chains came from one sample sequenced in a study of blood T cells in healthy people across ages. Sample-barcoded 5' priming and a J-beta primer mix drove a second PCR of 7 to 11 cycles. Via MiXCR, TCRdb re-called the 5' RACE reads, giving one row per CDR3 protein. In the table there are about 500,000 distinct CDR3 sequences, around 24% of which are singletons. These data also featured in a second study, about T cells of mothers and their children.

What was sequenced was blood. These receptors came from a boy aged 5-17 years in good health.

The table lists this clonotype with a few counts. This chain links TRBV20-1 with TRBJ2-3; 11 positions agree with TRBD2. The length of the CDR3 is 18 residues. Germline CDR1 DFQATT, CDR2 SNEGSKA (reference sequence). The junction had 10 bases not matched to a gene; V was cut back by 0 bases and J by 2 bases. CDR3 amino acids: CSARDPSGGMGFTDTQYF. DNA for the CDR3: TGCAGTGCTAGAGATCCTAGCGGGGGGATGGGGTTCACAGATACGCAGTATTTT.

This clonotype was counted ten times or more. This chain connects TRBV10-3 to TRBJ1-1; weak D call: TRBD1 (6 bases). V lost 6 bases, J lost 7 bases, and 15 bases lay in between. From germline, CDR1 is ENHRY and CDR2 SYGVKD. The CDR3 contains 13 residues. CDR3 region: CAIREQGRVEAFF. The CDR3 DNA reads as TGTGCCATCAGGGAACAGGGTAGGGTTGAAGCTTTCTTT.

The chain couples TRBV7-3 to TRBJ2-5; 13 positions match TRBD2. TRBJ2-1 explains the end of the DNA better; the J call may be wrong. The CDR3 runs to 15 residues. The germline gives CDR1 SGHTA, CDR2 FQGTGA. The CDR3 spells CASSLGLAGSGEQFF. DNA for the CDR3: TGTGCCAGCAGCTTGGGACTAGCGGGATCAGGTGAGCAGTTCTTC.

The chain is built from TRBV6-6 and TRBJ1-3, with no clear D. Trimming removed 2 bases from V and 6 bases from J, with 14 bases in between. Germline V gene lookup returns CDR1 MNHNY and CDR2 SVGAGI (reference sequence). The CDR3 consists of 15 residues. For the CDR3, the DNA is TGTGCCAGCAGTTACCTGGGGAAACTTCTAAACACCATATATTTT. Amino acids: CASSYLGKLLNTIYF.

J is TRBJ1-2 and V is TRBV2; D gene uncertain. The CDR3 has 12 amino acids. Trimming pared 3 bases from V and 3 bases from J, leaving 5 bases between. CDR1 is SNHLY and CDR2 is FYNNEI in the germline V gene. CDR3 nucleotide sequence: TGTGCCAGCAGTGACACCTACTATGGCTACACCTTC. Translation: CASSDTYYGYTF.

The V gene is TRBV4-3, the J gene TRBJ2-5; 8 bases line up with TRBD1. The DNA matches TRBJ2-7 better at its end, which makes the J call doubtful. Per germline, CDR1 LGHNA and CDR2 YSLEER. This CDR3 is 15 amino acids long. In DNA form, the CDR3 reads TGCGCCAGCAGCCCAGGGGCCAGGGGGCTGTACGAGCAGTACTTC. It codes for CASSPGARGLYEQYF.

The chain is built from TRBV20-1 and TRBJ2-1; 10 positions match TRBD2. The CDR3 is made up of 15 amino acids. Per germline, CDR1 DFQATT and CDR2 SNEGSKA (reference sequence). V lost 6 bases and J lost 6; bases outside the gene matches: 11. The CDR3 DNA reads TGCAGTGCCCTAGATATAGCGGGGGGACTCAATGAGCAGTTCTTC. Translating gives CSALDIAGGLNEQFF.

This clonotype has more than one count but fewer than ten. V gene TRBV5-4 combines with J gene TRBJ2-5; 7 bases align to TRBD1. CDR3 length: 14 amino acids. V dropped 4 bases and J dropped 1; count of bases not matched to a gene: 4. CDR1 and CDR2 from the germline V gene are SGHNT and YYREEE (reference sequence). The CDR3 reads CASSVDRVQETQYF. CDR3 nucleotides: TGTGCCAGCAGCGTTGACAGGGTCCAAGAGACCCAGTACTTC.

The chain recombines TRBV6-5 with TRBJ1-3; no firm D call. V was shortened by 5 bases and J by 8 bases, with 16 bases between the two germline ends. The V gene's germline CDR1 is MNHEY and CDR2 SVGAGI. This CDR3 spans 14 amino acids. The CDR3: CASSASGFRDTIYF. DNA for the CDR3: TGTGCCAGCAGTGCTAGCGGGTTTAGGGACACCATATATTTT.